This T cell receptor (beta chain) stems from a study of OX40 agonist ivuxolimab in advanced cancers. Study information: One patient with hepatocellular carcinoma and two with cutaneous melanoma, three in all, had partial responses.

The method was immunoSEQ multiplex PCR; TCRdb's version includes in-frame clones alone and lacks a portion of them. Of 35,000 or so clones in the sample, about 84% were seen once. The CDR3 spans 14 residues. V was clipped by 3 bases and J by 0 bases, with 8 bases between them. Germline lookup yields CDR1 MDHEN and CDR2 SYDVKM. The TCR sequence derives from an adult with an advanced solid tumor such as melanoma, head and neck, liver or kidney cancer. The chain recombines TRBV28 with TRBJ1-2; D not resolved. Sequenced material: CD4+ or CD8+ T cells sorted from blood, taken in a trial of the OX40 agonist ivuxolimab. The CDR3 DNA is TGTGCCAGCAGTTTGCCACCCGCTAACTATGGCTACACCTTC. It codes for CASSLPPANYGYTF.